A single sample gave rise to the 29 T cell receptor beta chains below, sequenced in a study of tumor-infiltrating lymphocytes in primary liver carcinoma. The input was about 490 ng total RNA; TCR beta cDNA was made from it with a constant-region primer. Slightly modified ARM-PCR served as the procedure for the TCR beta libraries. These libraries came from three rounds of nested multiplex PCR. It was with TRBV1-TRBV30 forward primers and a C-beta reverse primer that the first two PCR rounds were run, at approximately 10 cycles each. TCRdb itself ran the multiplex PCR reads through MiXCR, one entry per CDR3 protein. The repertoire consists of approximately 310,000 distinct CDR3 sequences, with around three fifths occurring once and the leading ten covering 9%. RNA isolated from unsorted whole blood supplied the blood RNA, with germline DNA also extracted. The sequenced sample consisted of peripheral blood. All receptors come from a man aged 40-49 years with primary liver carcinoma and hepatitis B virus infection.

The V call is TRBV5-1, the J call TRBJ1-2; no firm D call. The CDR3 consists of 15 residues. The germline V gene encodes CDR1 SGHRS and CDR2 YFSETQ. V gave up 3 bases and J gave up 2 bases, with 14 bases separating them. Here the CDR3 DNA reads TGCGCCAGCAGCTCCTCAGGTTCTTTGAACTATGGCTACACCTTC. Translated, it gives CASSSSGSLNYGYTF. Looking up the rest from reference TRBV5-1 and TRBJ1-2 gives the full variable domain: KAGVTQTPRYLIKTRGQQVTLSCSPISGHRSVSWYQQTPGQGLQFLFEYFSETQRNKGNFPGRFSGRQFSNSRSEMNVSTLELGDSALYLCASSSSGSLNYGYTFGSGTRLTVV.

This clonotype was seen many times. This chain uses TRBV29-1 with TRBJ2-2; D ambiguous. Germline CDR1 SQVTM, CDR2 ANQGSEA. The CDR3 has 10 amino acids. Trimming took off 2 bases at V and 8 bases at J, with 3 bases between the two ends. The chain's CDR3 is CSVENGELFF. In DNA form, the CDR3 reads TGCAGCGTTGAAAATGGGGAGCTGTTTTTT.

The rearrangement joins TRBV6-1 to TRBJ1-3; 9 nucleotides match TRBD1. Unmatched junction bases numbered 15, after V lost 6 bases and J lost 0 bases. The CDR3 is 19 residues long. CDR1 and CDR2 (germline): MNHNS, SASEGT. CDR3 in DNA: TGTGCCAGCAGCATAGTAGGGACAGGGATGCTGGTCTCTGGAAACACCATATATTTT. Translated: CASSIVGTGMLVSGNTIYF.

This clonotype was seen a single time. A read error may explain this, as a much larger clone is one base away. This sequence joins TRBV24-1 and TRBJ2-1; D possibly corresponds to TRBD2 (5 bases). The CDR3 runs 14 residues. In germline, CDR1 is KGHDR, CDR2 SFDVKD. V was pared by 4 bases and J by 9 bases, with 15 bases between. The CDR3 DNA is TGTGCCACCAGTGAGGGGTCCTCTAGCATTGAGCAGTTCTTC. It specifies CATSEGSSSIEQFF.

The chain carries TRBV4-1 and TRBJ2-1; 8 nucleotides agree with TRBD2. The CDR3 is 13 amino acids. The V gene end was trimmed by 0 bases and the J gene end by 16 bases; junction bases not matched to a gene: 8. The germline CDR1 and CDR2 sequences are MGHRA and YSYEKL. The chain's CDR3 is CASSQDLASGHFF. The CDR3 bases are TGCGCCAGCAGCCAAGATTTAGCTAGCGGGCACTTCTTC.

Remarks on this clonotype: One junction end does not reproduce the germline sequence, and a read error may be involved. The chain employs TRBV5-6 and TRBJ2-3, with D possibly TRBD1 on 6 matching bases. The germline CDR1 and CDR2 sequences are SGHDT and YYEEEE. CDR3 length: 16 amino acids. The CDR3 here is CASSLMRQADTDTQYF. Written as DNA, the CDR3 is TGTGCTAGCAGCTTGATGAGACAGGCGGACACAGATACGCAGTATTTT.

With respect to this clonotype: A much larger clone sits a single nucleotide away, making a read error possible. This sequence joins TRBV4-2 and TRBJ2-7; TRBD1 aligns across 7 bases. CDR3 length: 14 residues. V dropped 6 bases and J dropped 2; count of bases not matched to a gene: 7. CDR1 is LGHNA, CDR2 YNFKEQ, per germline. In nucleotides, the CDR3 is TGTGCCAGCAGTAGGACAGGCAAAACCTACGAGCAGTACTTC. Amino acid sequence: CASSRTGKTYEQYF.

The J gene is TRBJ2-1, the V gene TRBV6-6; D possibly corresponds to TRBD2 (6 bases). CDR1 is MNHNY and CDR2 is SVGAGI in the germline V gene (reference sequence). Between the trimmed V and J ends, which lost 0 bases and 6 bases, there was a span of 18 bases. The CDR3 totals 17 residues. Here the CDR3 DNA reads TGTGCCAGCAGTTACTCGAATGTAGGGAGGCTCTGCAATGAGCAGTTCTTC. Translating gives CASSYSNVGRLCNEQFF.

The table lists this clonotype with many counts. The DNA of the CDR3 is TGTGCCAGCAGTAACGTACTAGCGGGAGTGCGAGATACGCAGTATTTT. Encoded protein: CASSNVLAGVRDTQYF. The V and J genes are TRBV6-2 or TRBV6-3 and TRBJ2-3, with 11 positions matching TRBD2. Germline V lookup: CDR1 MNHEY, CDR2 SVGEGT. This CDR3 has 16 amino acids. The V and J ends lost 5 bases and 5 bases, in that order; junction bases with no gene match: 9.

The DNA of the CDR3 is TGCAGCGTTGGAGGGGGGGATATGGGCTACACCTTC. Its protein product is CSVGGGDMGYTF. The genes are TRBV29-1 and TRBJ1-2, with a weak D call TRBD1 (6 bases). The CDR3 contains 12 residues. V shed 4 bases and J shed 8 bases, with 14 bases lying between them. In germline, CDR1 is SQVTM, CDR2 ANQGSEA.

On this clonotype: A much larger clone is a single base away; this may be a read error. The chain links TRBV5-5 to TRBJ2-3, with TRBD2 matching over 10 bases. With 3 bases clipped from V and 1 base from J, the junction kept 5 bases outside the gene matches. CDR3 length: 16 amino acids. Germline V lookup: CDR1 SGHKS, CDR2 YYEKEE (reference sequence). DNA of the CDR3: TGTGCCAGCAGCTCGGGACTAGCGCCTTGCACAGATACGCAGTATTTT. Protein product: CASSSGLAPCTDTQYF.

A remark on this clonotype: At one end the junction does not follow the germline gene, possibly because of a read error. The V call is TRBV5-1, the J call TRBJ2-7; 9 nucleotides line up with TRBD1. There are 15 residues in the CDR3. The V gene's germline CDR1 is SGHRS and CDR2 YFSETQ. This chain's CDR3 is CAGSLQAGTGYEQYF. CDR3 coding DNA: TGCGCCGGCAGCCTCCAGGCCGGGACAGGGTACGAGCAGTACTTC. Using reference TRBV5-1 and TRBJ2-7 for the parts outside the CDR3, the full variable domain is KAGVTQTPRYLIKTRGQQVTLSCSPISGHRSVSWYQQTPGQGLQFLFEYFSETQRNKGNFPGRFSGRQFSNSRSEMNVSTLELGDSALYLCAGSLQAGTGYEQYFGPGTRLTVT.

In the case of this clonotype: In this CDR3 the conserved last residue, phenylalanine or tryptophan, is missing, so a read error is likely. This chain connects TRBV7-9 to TRBJ1-3; D gene uncertain. In germline, CDR1 is SEHNR, CDR2 FQNEAQ (reference sequence). V lost 1 base and J lost 0, with 4 bases in between. This CDR3 comprises 14 residues. The CDR3 bases are TGTGCCAGCAGCTTAGAAGACTCTGGAAACACCATATATTTG. Translation gives CASSLEDSGNTIYL.

As for this clonotype: It may be a read error: a sequence one base away is much more abundant. The V call is TRBV5-5, the J call TRBJ1-4; D is unresolved. The CDR3 runs to 15 residues. Germline V gives CDR1 SGHKS, CDR2 YYEKEE (reference sequence). In nucleotides, the CDR3 is TGTGCCAGCAGCTTGTATTGGAGTACTAATGGAAAACTGTTTTTT. Protein: CASSLYWSTNGKLFF.

The chain links TRBV5-1 to TRBJ2-7, with no clear D. Germline V gives CDR1 SGHRS, CDR2 YFSETQ. V was shortened by 4 bases and J by 7 bases, with 21 bases between the two germline ends. This CDR3 comprises 15 residues. The DNA of the CDR3 is TGCGCCAGCAGCGAAGGTACCAGTCTCGCTCGAGAGCAGTACTTC. Translated, it gives CASSEGTSLAREQYF. Filled out from reference TRBV5-1 and TRBJ2-7, the complete variable domain reads KAGVTQTPRYLIKTRGQQVTLSCSPISGHRSVSWYQQTPGQGLQFLFEYFSETQRNKGNFPGRFSGRQFSNSRSEMNVSTLELGDSALYLCASSEGTSLAREQYFGPGTRLTVT.

Concerning this clonotype: Given a much more abundant clone one base away, this may be a read error. The chain carries TRBV4-1 and TRBJ2-1; tentatively, D is TRBD1 or TRBD2 (5 bases each). Trimming left V 3 bases short and J 7 bases short, with 19 bases between. The CDR3 length is 16 residues. In germline, CDR1 is MGHRA, CDR2 YSYEKL. The DNA for the CDR3 is TGCGCCAGCAGCCAGAAGGGACCAGCGGTATCTAATGAGCAGTTCTTC. Translation gives CASSQKGPAVSNEQFF.

This clonotype turned up a few times. The chain recombines TRBV6-2 or TRBV6-3 with TRBJ1-2, with D possibly matching TRBD1 (5 bases). CDR3 length: 12 amino acids. V gave up 0 bases and J gave up 7 bases, with 6 bases separating them. CDR1 and CDR2 from the germline V gene are MNHEY and SVGEGT. Here the CDR3 reads CASSYSTAGYTF. The CDR3 DNA sequence: TGTGCCAGCAGTTACTCGACAGCTGGCTACACCTTC.

On this clonotype: The missing conserved phenylalanine or tryptophan at the end of this CDR3 makes a read error likely. V gene TRBV7-8 combines with J gene TRBJ2-5; a weak D match, TRBD1 (6 bases). Germline CDR1 is SGHVS and CDR2 is FQNEAQ. This CDR3 spans 13 amino acids. Between the trimmed V and J ends, which lost 5 bases and 5 bases, there was a span of 12 bases. CDR3 residues: CASSPGVGETQYY. The CDR3 nucleotides are TGTGCCAGCAGCCCAGGGGTAGGGGAGACCCAGTACTAC.

With respect to this clonotype: The junction departs from germline at one end; a sequencing error may be responsible. This chain connects TRBV5-6 to TRBJ2-3, with D possibly being TRBD1 (5 bases). This CDR3 is built from 15 residues. Germline V gene lookup returns CDR1 SGHDT and CDR2 YYEEEE. This CDR3 reads CASSFWGRYTDTRYF. CDR3 DNA: TGTGCCAGCAGCTTTTGGGGCCGGTACACAGATACGCGGTATTTT.

V gene TRBV11-1 combines with J gene TRBJ2-1, with TRBD2 matching 9 bases. The trim removed 5 bases at V and 3 bases at J, leaving 8 bases unmatched. The germline V gene encodes CDR1 SGHAT and CDR2 FQDESV (reference sequence). The CDR3 has 16 amino acids. CDR3 bases: TGTGCCAGCAGCCCTATAGCGGGAGCGCACTACAATGAGCAGTTCTTC. Translating it yields CASSPIAGAHYNEQFF.

This clonotype was counted ten times or more. The rearrangement joins TRBV6-2 or TRBV6-3 to TRBJ2-6, with a weak D call TRBD2 (6 bases). The V and J ends lost 8 bases and 2 bases respectively, with 10 bases between them. The CDR3 is made up of 14 amino acids. Germline CDR1 reads MNHEY; CDR2 reads SVGEGT. The CDR3 loop reads CASGGRTGANVLTF. CDR3 sequence (DNA): TGTGCCAGCGGGGGGAGGACTGGGGCCAACGTCCTGACTTTC.

This clonotype was recorded a few times. The chain carries TRBV5-1 and TRBJ2-5; D ambiguous. V dropped 0 bases and J dropped 5 bases, with 8 bases sitting between them. The CDR3 consists of 13 residues. The germline V gene encodes CDR1 SGHRS and CDR2 YFSETQ. For the CDR3, the DNA is TGCGCCAGCAGCTTGGCCTCCCTGGAGACCCAGTACTTC. This sequence encodes CASSLASLETQYF.

The V call is TRBV7-9, the J call TRBJ2-7; possible D gene TRBD1, 5 bases. The CDR3 is 14 residues long. CDR1 SEHNR and CDR2 FQNEAQ come from the germline V gene (reference sequence). The germline V and J ends were trimmed by 5 bases and 5 bases, with 16 bases remaining between them. CDR3 in amino acids: CASSPQSTANEQYF. As DNA, the CDR3 is TGTGCCAGCAGCCCCCAATCGACAGCCAACGAGCAGTACTTC.

This clonotype has a handful of counts. This chain uses TRBV23-1 with TRBJ2-1; D call uncertain. TRBV23-1 is an open reading frame whose function is uncertain. The CDR3 contains 10 residues. V shed 7 bases and J shed 10 bases, with 8 bases lying between them. The CDR3 bases are TGCGCCAGCATCCCTGGAGAGCAGTTCTTC. Protein sequence: CASIPGEQFF.

This clonotype was observed a handful of times. The chain carries TRBV28 and TRBJ1-1; no clear D gene. Trimming cost V 1 base and J 2 bases, with 11 bases left between them. The CDR3 covers 15 residues. The germline V gene has CDR1 MDHEN and CDR2 SYDVKM. The CDR3 DNA reads TGTGCCAGCAGTTTATCGGGCGGATATAACACTGAAGCTTTCTTT. Translating gives CASSLSGGYNTEAFF.

A note on this clonotype: This sequence may be a read error, since a much larger clone differs from it by one base. The rearrangement joins TRBV12-3 or TRBV12-4 to TRBJ1-2; 7 bases fit TRBD1. The CDR3 sequence is 13 residues long. V lost 6 bases to trimming and J lost 8 bases; unmatched junction nucleotides: 9. In nucleotides, the CDR3 is TGTGCCAGCAGCCCCACAGGGGTGCGAGGCTACACCTTC. This encodes CASSPTGVRGYTF.

As for this clonotype: No conserved phenylalanine or tryptophan is present at the end of the CDR3, so a read error is the likely explanation. The gene calls are TRBV5-4 and TRBJ2-1; 14 bases match TRBD2. Germline V CDR1 and CDR2: SGHNT, YYREEE (reference sequence). Unmatched junction bases numbered 6, after V lost 4 bases and J lost 6 bases. The CDR3 covers 16 residues. The CDR3 bases are TGTGCCAGCAGCCGACTAGCGGGAGGGGTCCCCAATGAGCAGTTCCTC. As protein: CASSRLAGGVPNEQFL.

Of note for this clonotype: This sequence may be a read error, since a much larger clone differs from it by one base. CDR3 protein: CASCLAGAADTQYF. CDR3 bases: TGTGCCAGCTGCCTAGCGGGAGCTGCAGATACGCAGTATTTT. The chain employs TRBV6-2 or TRBV6-3 and TRBJ2-3, with 10 positions matching TRBD2. Germline-derived CDR1 and CDR2 are MNHEY and SVGEGT. This CDR3 contains 14 residues. Losses at the gene ends were 8 bases for V and 4 bases for J; bases not matched to a gene: 6.

The V gene is TRBV10-3, the J gene TRBJ2-1; D is ambiguous. This CDR3 is 14 amino acids long. V was pared by 8 bases and J by 3 bases, with 14 bases between. CDR1 is ENHRY and CDR2 is SYGVKD in the germline V gene. CDR3 protein: CAIGDKENYNEQFF. The CDR3 DNA sequence: TGTGCCATCGGAGACAAGGAGAACTACAATGAGCAGTTCTTC.